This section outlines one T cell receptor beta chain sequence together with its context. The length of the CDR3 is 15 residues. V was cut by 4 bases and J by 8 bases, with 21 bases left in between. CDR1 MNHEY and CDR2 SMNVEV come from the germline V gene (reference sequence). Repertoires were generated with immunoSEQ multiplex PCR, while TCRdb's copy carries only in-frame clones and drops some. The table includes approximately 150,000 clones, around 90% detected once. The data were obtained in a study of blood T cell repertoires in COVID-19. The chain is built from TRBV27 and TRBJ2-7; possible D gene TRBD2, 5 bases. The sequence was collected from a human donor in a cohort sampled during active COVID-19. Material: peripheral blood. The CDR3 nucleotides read TGTGCCAGCAGTTCCCGGACTGGATCAGCCTTAAAGCAGTACTTC. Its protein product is CASSSRTGSALKQYF.